The entry that follows covers one T cell receptor (beta chain) sequence. Symptom resolution, clearance, or two negative PCRs marked donors in Cohort 3 as recovered. The data were taken from a study of blood T cell repertoires in COVID-19. CDR3 length equals 15 residues. Trimming at V came to 3 bases and at J to 3 bases, leaving 7 bases not matched to a gene. The germline V gene has CDR1 LNHDA and CDR2 SQIVND (reference sequence). Methods used by the authors: Amplifying reference gene primers gave estimates of nucleated cell counts. Clones were read by immunoSEQ multiplex PCR, and TCRdb kept only the in-frame ones, dropping some. That table furnishes V, J and clone size, whereas the DNA furnished D and trimming. The sample lists under 450,000 clones, approximately 87% occurring once.

The origin of this receptor is a man aged 30 to 45 who had recovered from COVID-19. V and J are TRBV19 and TRBJ1-1; 7 bases align to TRBD1. The sequenced material came from PBMCs or T cells enriched from blood (not recorded which). In DNA form, the CDR3 reads TGTGCCAGTAGTATTCTCCCGGGACAGTACACTGAAGCTTTCTTT. Residues: CASSILPGQYTEAFF.